This entry lists 16 T cell receptor beta chains sequenced from one sample in a study of blood T cells in healthy people across ages. PCR was performed a second time for roughly 7 to 12 cycles using a sample-barcoded 5' primer and a J-beta primer mix. One entry per CDR3 protein results from TCRdb running MiXCR on the 5' RACE reads. The sample lists 800,000 or so distinct CDR3 sequences, about 42% occurring once. Sequenced input: blood. The source is an elderly man in good health.

The V gene is TRBV6-1, the J gene TRBJ1-5; the D is unclear. Germline V gives CDR1 MNHNS, CDR2 SASEGT. This CDR3 comprises 15 residues. Trimming pared 0 bases from V and 7 bases from J, leaving 13 bases between. The CDR3 DNA sequence: TGTGCCAGCAGTGAAGCGCACGGGGTTTACCAGCCCCAGCATTTT. Its protein is CASSEAHGVYQPQHF.

The chain is built from TRBV20-1 and TRBJ2-7; D gene unclear. V was cut by 7 bases and J by 3 bases, with 10 bases left in between. The CDR3 consists of 11 residues. Germline V lookup: CDR1 DFQATT, CDR2 SNEGSKA (reference sequence). This chain's CDR3 is CSGRANYEQYF. The CDR3, as DNA: TGCAGTGGAAGGGCCAACTACGAGCAGTACTTC.

The chain joins TRBV7-3 to TRBJ2-1; 8 bases line up with TRBD2. This CDR3 has 14 amino acids. V dropped 5 bases and J dropped 3; count of bases not matched to a gene: 3. Germline CDR1 is SGHTA and CDR2 is FQGTGA. The CDR3 DNA follows: TGTGCCAGCAGCGCCCTAGCGGGCTACAATGAGCAGTTCTTC. Protein product: CASSALAGYNEQFF.

Comments on this clonotype: A much larger clone differs from this one at a single base, so this may be a read error. The gene calls are TRBV12-3 or TRBV12-4 and TRBJ2-3; 9 nucleotides line up with TRBD2. The CDR3 is 18 amino acids. The CDR3 sequence: CASSLSTAGGPAADMQYF. CDR3 bases: TGTGCCAGCAGTTTATCGACCGCGGGAGGGCCAGCGGCAGATATGCAGTATTTT.

A remark on this clonotype: This may be a read error, as it is one base from a much larger clone. Here the CDR3 DNA reads TGCGCCGGCAGCCCCGGAAGGGGCTACGAGCAGTACTTC. It yields the protein CAGSPGRGYEQYF. The chain has TRBV4-3 and TRBJ2-7, with D maybe TRBD1 (5 bases). Looked up from germline, CDR1 is LGHNA and CDR2 is YSLEER. The CDR3 sequence is 13 residues long.

In this sample, this clonotype turned up a few times. The J gene is TRBJ2-1, the V gene TRBV7-9, with TRBD2 identical over 11 bases. Germline V gene data show CDR1 as SEHNR and CDR2 as FQNEAQ (reference sequence). The CDR3 extends over 20 amino acids. With V trimmed by 2 bases and J by 0 bases, 12 bases remained unmatched. The CDR3 sequence: CASSLRSGGTSGDSYNEQFF. The CDR3 DNA follows: TGTGCCAGCAGCTTAAGATCAGGTGGGACTAGCGGAGACTCCTACAATGAGCAGTTCTTC.

This clonotype has ten or more counts. The chain employs TRBV27 and TRBJ2-5; perhaps TRBD1 as D (5 bases). The CDR3 is 13 residues long. The germline V gene encodes CDR1 MNHEY and CDR2 SMNVEV (reference sequence). V gave up 8 bases and J gave up 2 bases, with 12 bases separating them. The CDR3 DNA is TGTGCCAGCCGGATATCAGGGCAAGAGACCCAGTACTTC. It codes for CASRISGQETQYF.

The chain uses TRBV9 and TRBJ2-7; TRBD2 agrees at 7 bases. CDR3 length: 15 amino acids. Germline CDR1 reads SGDLS; CDR2 reads YYNGEE. V was pared by 0 bases and J by 3 bases, with 6 bases of the junction left unmatched. In nucleotides, the CDR3 is TGTGCCAGCAGCGTAGGAACGTCTAGCGGCTACGAGCAGTACTTC. Translating it yields CASSVGTSSGYEQYF. The full variable domain, rest sourced from reference TRBV9 and TRBJ2-7, is DSGVTQTPKHLITATGQRVTLRCSPRSGDLSVYWYQQSLDQGLQFLIQYYNGEERAKGNILERFSAQQFPDLHSELNLSSLELGDSALYFCASSVGTSSGYEQYFGPGTRLTVT.

This clonotype was seen only a few times. The V gene is TRBV7-2, the J gene TRBJ1-4; 7 positions agree with TRBD1. After removal of 3 bases from V and 8 bases from J, the junction contained 6 bases not matched to a gene. Germline V gene lookup returns CDR1 SGHTA and CDR2 FQGNSA. The CDR3 sequence is 14 residues long. The CDR3, as DNA: TGTGCCAGCAGCTTCGGGACAGAGAACGAAAAACTGTTTTTT. Its translation is CASSFGTENEKLFF.

The sample holds many counts of this clonotype. The gene calls are TRBV11-1 and TRBJ2-5; perhaps TRBD1 as D (6 bases). The CDR3 has 13 amino acids. Germline V gives CDR1 SGHAT, CDR2 FQDESV (reference sequence). V lost 5 bases to trimming and J lost 5 bases, with 12 bases between them. This chain's CDR3 is CASSPQGRETQYF. Written as DNA, the CDR3 is TGTGCCAGCAGCCCACAGGGAAGGGAGACCCAGTACTTC.

J is TRBJ2-1 and V is TRBV7-2; 11 bases are a match to TRBD2. Per germline, CDR1 SGHTA and CDR2 FQGNSA. V was clipped by 5 bases and J by 4 bases; unmatched bases: 16. The CDR3 covers 19 residues. The CDR3 region has the DNA TGTGCCAGCAGCCTCGAGCTTTCCCTTAGCGGGAGGGGTTACAATGAGCAGTTCTTC. This gives the protein CASSLELSLSGRGYNEQFF. The variable domain in full, completed from reference TRBV7-2 and TRBJ2-1, reads GAGVSQSPSNKVTEKGKDVELRCDPISGHTALYWYRQSLGQGLEFLIYFQGNSAPDKSGLPSDRFSAERTGGSVSTLTIQRTQQEDSAVYLCASSLELSLSGRGYNEQFFGPGTRLTVL.

This clonotype was detected only a few times. This rearrangement joins TRBV6-4 to TRBJ2-1; 8 nucleotides match TRBD2. The CDR3 extends over 15 amino acids. The junction had 2 bases not matched to a gene; V was cut back by 4 bases and J by 0 bases. The germline V gene has CDR1 MRHNA and CDR2 SNTAGT. The DNA of the CDR3 is TGTGCCAGCAGTGCTAGCGGGTACTCCTACAATGAGCAGTTCTTC. Translating it yields CASSASGYSYNEQFF.

Written as DNA, the CDR3 is TGCAGTGCCCGGGACAGGGTTCAGCCCCAGCATTTT. The encoded protein is CSARDRVQPQHF. The V call is TRBV20-1, the J call TRBJ1-5, with 9 bases aligning to TRBD1. Looked up from germline, CDR1 is DFQATT and CDR2 is SNEGSKA (reference sequence). The CDR3 extends over 12 amino acids. V lost 6 bases and J lost 6; bases outside the gene matches: 3.

This clonotype was found once. The rearrangement links TRBV28 to TRBJ1-2; TRBD1 agrees at 7 bases. V dropped 2 bases and J dropped 13; count of bases not matched to a gene: 10. Germline loops: CDR1 MDHEN, CDR2 SYDVKM. This CDR3 comprises 13 residues. The chain's CDR3 is CASSLGLGAGGTF. The CDR3 bases are TGTGCCAGCAGTTTAGGTCTGGGAGCAGGGGGCACCTTC.

V usage is TRBV7-8 and J usage is TRBJ2-1; D remains ambiguous. Between the trimmed V and J ends, which lost 3 bases and 6 bases, there was a span of 6 bases. The CDR3 sequence is 12 residues long. The germline V gene encodes CDR1 SGHVS and CDR2 FQNEAQ. In DNA form, the CDR3 reads TGTGCCAGCAGCTTGGCTAGCAATGAGCAGTTCTTC. Its protein product is CASSLASNEQFF.

This clonotype was seen just once. V and J are TRBV20-1 and TRBJ2-5; 8 bases line up with TRBD2. Germline-derived CDR1 and CDR2 are DFQATT and SNEGSKA (reference sequence). This CDR3 has 16 residues. J was trimmed by 11 bases and V by 5 bases; bases with no gene match: 22. CDR3 sequence: CSAPPPGRGESNEQYF. The CDR3 DNA sequence: TGCAGTGCTCCCCCCCCGGGGCGGGGGGAAAGCAATGAGCAGTACTTC.